The 7 T cell receptor beta chains below come from one sample, sequenced in a study of shared clonotypes between healthy human individuals. TCRdb keeps only in-frame clones here, not all; method: immunoSEQ multiplex PCR. The sample consists of about 380,000 clones, around 96% of them appearing once. Sequenced sample: memory CD8+ T cells sorted from blood. Sample subset: CD45RO+ cells pooled with CCR7-negative TemRA cells. The receptor set was obtained from a man younger than 45 in good health.

The rearrangement links TRBV6-6 to TRBJ2-2; 9 nucleotides agree with TRBD2. With 0 bases clipped from V and 6 bases from J, the junction kept 2 bases outside the gene matches. Looked up from germline, CDR1 is MNHNY and CDR2 is SVGAGI (reference sequence). CDR3 length equals 15 residues. Here the CDR3 reads CASSYSGLAAGELFF. In nucleotides, the CDR3 is TGTGCCAGCAGTTACTCGGGACTAGCTGCCGGGGAGCTGTTTTTT.

CDR3 in DNA: TGTGCCAGCAGCCCAGATCGGCCGGGGACTGAAGCTTTCTTT. It is translated as CASSPDRPGTEAFF. The chain combines TRBV9 with TRBJ1-1; no clear D. The CDR3 runs to 14 residues. Trimming pared 4 bases from V and 5 bases from J, leaving 15 bases between. CDR1 SGDLS and CDR2 YYNGEE come from the germline V gene.

This chain joins TRBV12-5 and TRBJ2-3, with 11 positions matching TRBD1. Germline CDR1 LGHNT, CDR2 FRNRAP. The V gene end was trimmed by 5 bases and the J gene end by 5 bases; junction bases not matched to a gene: 9. The CDR3 is 16 amino acids. CDR3 nucleotides: TGTGCTAGTGGTACACCGGACAGGGGGCCTGGAGATACGCAGTATTTT. Translation gives CASGTPDRGPGDTQYF.

V and J are TRBV30 and TRBJ2-7; the D gene is possibly TRBD2 (6 bases). V was pared by 0 bases and J by 6 bases, with 6 bases between. The CDR3 contains 11 residues. Per germline, CDR1 GTSNPN and CDR2 SVGIG (reference sequence). The chain's CDR3 is CAWSVAGEQYF. The CDR3 nucleotides are TGTGCCTGGAGTGTAGCGGGCGAGCAGTACTTC. Looking up the rest from reference TRBV30 and TRBJ2-7 gives the full variable domain: SQTIHQWPATLVQPVGSPLSLECTVEGTSNPNLYWYRQAAGRGLQLLFYSVGIGQISSEVPQNLSASRPQDRQFILSSKKLLLSDSGFYLCAWSVAGEQYFGPGTRLTVT.

The chain is built from TRBV13 and TRBJ2-3; TRBD2 matches at 9 bases. The CDR3 loop spans 15 amino acids. V shed 5 bases and J 9 bases; nucleotides not matched to a gene: 12. CDR1 is PRHDT and CDR2 is FYEKMQ in the germline V gene (reference sequence). The CDR3 DNA sequence: TGTGCCAGCAGCAAAACAGCGGGAGGCCTCGGGACGCAGTATTTT. Protein: CASSKTAGGLGTQYF. Drawing the rest from reference TRBV13 and TRBJ2-3, the complete variable domain is AAGVIQSPRHLIKEKRETATLKCYPIPRHDTVYWYQQGPGQDPQFLISFYEKMQSDKGSIPDRFSAQQFSDYHSELNMSSLELGDSALYFCASSKTAGGLGTQYFGPGTRLTVL.

The chain uses TRBV28 and TRBJ2-4, with a weak D call TRBD1 (5 bases). Trimming left V 6 bases short and J 4 bases short, with 13 bases between. The germline gives CDR1 MDHEN, CDR2 SYDVKM. CDR3 length: 14 amino acids. CDR3 loop: CASRPKGLKNIQYF. The CDR3 coding sequence is TGTGCCAGCAGGCCGAAGGGGCTGAAAAACATTCAGTACTTC.

This sequence joins TRBV11-2 and TRBJ2-3; D gene ambiguous. This CDR3 region has 14 residues. The ends were cut back, 2 bases at V and 5 bases at J, with 11 bases in the middle. Per the germline V gene, CDR1 is SGHAT and CDR2 is FQNNGV. The CDR3, as DNA: TGTGCCAGCAGCTTAACGAAGCGACAAGATACGCAGTATTTT. Amino acid sequence: CASSLTKRQDTQYF.